This T cell receptor (beta chain) was captured in a study of blood T cell repertoires in COVID-19 (TCRdb year 2020). Broadly, across the study: The collaborator samples originated in the United States, Italy and Spain and spanned the acute and convalescent phases of COVID-19. The prospective study material was composed of cDNA or gDNA derived from T cells, B-cell-depleted T cells, or PBMCs. Deeply sampled blood TCRbeta repertoires from subjects exposed to, actively infected with, or recovered from COVID-19 were included in the dataset. The repertoires were made available in a free public database intended to serve as a resource for research on the immune response to SARS-CoV-2. Samples were obtained from the ongoing ImmuneRACE study (first 160 participants) and from roughly 1,300 subjects provided by 6 global collaborators. The sample metadata nearly always contained a de-identified subject ID, COVID-19 status, age in years and sex. Where HLA class I and class II types were available, the types were taken from metadata supplied by the sample provider, not from assay-based typing. Study-wide conclusions, independent of this receptor: How much clinical and demographic metadata was included differed by source and by participant, and the metadata was provided uncurated.

TCRbeta CDR3 regions were amplified from genomic DNA using the immunoSEQ Assay, a bias-controlled multiplex PCR. The paper's data handling went like this. The number of nucleated cells in each sample was estimated from the amplification of reference gene primers within the assay. To quantify the absolute abundance of each unique TCRbeta CDR3 rearrangement, sequence reads were collapsed and filtered. For each sample, productive Simpson clonality was calculated by taking the square root of Simpson's diversity index across productive rearrangements. The table comes from immuneACCESS by way of TCRdb, which keeps in-frame sequences with V and J called. Part of the clones is missing from these tables; in studies checked, under half for an unresolved V gene and the rest for unknown reasons. V and J calls and clone size follow that table, whereas D and trimming were derived from the DNA. This sample holds about 260,000 clones; approximately 90% were observed only once. The ten largest clones take up 4.1% of the sample.

Participants in the prospective study were aged about 18 to 95 years, lived in 20 to 30 United States geographic areas, and enrolled through a virtual design. To assign participants to cohorts, the prospective study relied on clinical history that participants themselves reported in a screening survey and a study questionnaire. Mobile phlebotomists in the prospective study collected whole blood, serum and a nasopharyngeal or oropharyngeal swab from every participant. Prospective study participants could optionally give additional blood draws and questionnaires over an approximately 2-month period. Before DNA extraction, blood samples from the prospective study were shipped at room temperature or frozen. Worth noting for this clone: The antigen it recognizes is unknown. No quality values exist for individual bases; no much larger clone is one base distant.

CDR1 MGHRA and CDR2 YSYEKL are derived from the germline V gene. The CDR3 holds 18 amino acids from the cysteine to the phenylalanine. Only the CDR3 region is kept as DNA, spanning 54 bases read in frame from base 1. V has 4 bases trimmed and J has 3 bases trimmed; junction bases matching no gene number 14. The TCR sequence derives from a woman aged 30 to 39 with acute COVID-19. The specimen was PBMCs or T cells enriched from blood (not recorded which). The V gene is TRBV4-1 and the J gene is TRBJ2-1, with 8 middle bases fitting TRBD2. In nucleotides, the sequence is TGCGCCAGCAGCCCCTCAGGGACTAGGGATACTATCTACAATGAGCAGTTCTTC. Its coded protein is CASSPSGTRDTIYNEQFF.